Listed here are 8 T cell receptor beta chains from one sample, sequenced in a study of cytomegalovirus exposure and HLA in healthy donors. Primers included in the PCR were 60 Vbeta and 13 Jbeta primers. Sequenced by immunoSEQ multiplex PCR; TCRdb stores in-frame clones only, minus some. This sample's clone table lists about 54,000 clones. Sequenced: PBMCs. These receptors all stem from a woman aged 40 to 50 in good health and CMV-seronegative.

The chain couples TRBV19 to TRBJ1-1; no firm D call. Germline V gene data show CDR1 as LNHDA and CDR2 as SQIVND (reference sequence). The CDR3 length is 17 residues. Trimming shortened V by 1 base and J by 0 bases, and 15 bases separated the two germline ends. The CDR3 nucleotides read TGTGCCAGTAGTATAGTGGAGGGCAGAATCATGAACACTGAAGCTTTCTTT. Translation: CASSIVEGRIMNTEAFF.

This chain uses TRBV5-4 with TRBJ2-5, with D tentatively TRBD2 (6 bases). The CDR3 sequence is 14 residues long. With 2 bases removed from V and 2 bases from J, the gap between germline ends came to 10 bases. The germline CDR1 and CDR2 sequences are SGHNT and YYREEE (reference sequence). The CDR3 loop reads CASSFGGAQETQYF. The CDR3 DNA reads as TGTGCCAGCAGCTTCGGCGGGGCTCAAGAGACCCAGTACTTC.

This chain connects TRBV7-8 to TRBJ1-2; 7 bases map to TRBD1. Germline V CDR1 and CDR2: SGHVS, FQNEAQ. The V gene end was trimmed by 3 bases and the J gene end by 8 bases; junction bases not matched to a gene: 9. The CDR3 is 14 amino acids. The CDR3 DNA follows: TGTGCCAGCAGCTTGACAGGGAATGTAGGAGGCTACACCTTC. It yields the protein CASSLTGNVGGYTF.

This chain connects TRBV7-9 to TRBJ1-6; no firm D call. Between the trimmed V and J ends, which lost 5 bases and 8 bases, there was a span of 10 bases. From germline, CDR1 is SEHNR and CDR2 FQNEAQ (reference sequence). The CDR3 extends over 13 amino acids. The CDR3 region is CASSVRHDSPLHF. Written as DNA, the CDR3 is TGTGCCAGCAGCGTAAGACACGATTCACCCCTCCACTTT.

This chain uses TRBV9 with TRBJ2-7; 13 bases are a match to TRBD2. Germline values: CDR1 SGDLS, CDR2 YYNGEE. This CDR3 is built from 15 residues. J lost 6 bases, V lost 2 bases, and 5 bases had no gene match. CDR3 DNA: TGTGCCAGCAGCGTTGGACTAGCGGGAGTAGGCGAGCAGTACTTC. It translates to CASSVGLAGVGEQYF.

CDR3 region: CASSMDRARETQYF. In DNA, the CDR3 is TGTGCCAGTAGCATGGACAGGGCGAGGGAGACCCAGTACTTC. The chain employs TRBV19 and TRBJ2-5, with TRBD1 matching over 8 bases. Per germline, CDR1 LNHDA and CDR2 SQIVND (reference sequence). V lost 6 bases and J lost 5; bases outside the gene matches: 8. The CDR3 contains 14 residues.

DNA for the CDR3: TGCGCCAGCAGCTCGGATGGGCTAGCTGGAGAGACCCAGTACTTC. Translated: CASSSDGLAGETQYF. The chain joins TRBV5-1 to TRBJ2-5; D might be TRBD2 (5 bases). V dropped 3 bases and J dropped 4 bases, with 16 bases sitting between them. CDR3 length: 15 amino acids. Looked up from germline, CDR1 is SGHRS and CDR2 is YFSETQ.

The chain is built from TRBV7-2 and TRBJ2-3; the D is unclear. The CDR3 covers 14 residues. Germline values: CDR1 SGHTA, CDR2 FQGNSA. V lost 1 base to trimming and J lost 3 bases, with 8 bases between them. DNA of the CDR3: TGTGCCAGCAGCTTAGGGGCAGGAACAGATACGCAGTATTTT. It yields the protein CASSLGAGTDTQYF.